A single sample gave rise to the 30 T cell receptor beta chains below, sequenced in a study of blood T cell repertoires in COVID-19. Libraries were prepared by immunoSEQ multiplex PCR; TCRdb keeps only in-frame clonotypes and omits some of them. The sample has hundreds of thousands of clones; 85% are singletons. Specimen: PBMCs or T cells enriched from blood (not recorded which). The receptor set was obtained from a woman aged 45-65 years who had recovered from COVID-19.

This rearrangement joins TRBV4-2 to TRBJ1-2, with D perhaps matching TRBD1 (6 bases). With 4 bases removed from V and 5 bases from J, the gap between germline ends came to 14 bases. The CDR3 is 14 amino acids. CDR1 and CDR2 (germline): LGHNA, YNFKEQ. This chain's CDR3 is CASSPSRTAYGYTF. In DNA form, the CDR3 reads TGTGCCAGCAGCCCTTCGAGGACAGCTTATGGCTACACCTTC.

The chain has TRBV18 and TRBJ2-3, with 7 positions matching TRBD2. V lost 5 bases to trimming and J lost 1 base; unmatched junction nucleotides: 9. CDR1 is KGHSH and CDR2 is LQKENI in the germline V gene. CDR3 size: 16 residues. The CDR3 nucleotides are TGTGCCAGCTCAACCGGACTAGTACAAGGCACAGATACGCAGTATTTT. As protein: CASSTGLVQGTDTQYF.

The genes are TRBV7-2 and TRBJ2-3; 13 bases align to TRBD2. Germline V CDR1 and CDR2: SGHTA, FQGNSA. J was trimmed by 9 bases and V by 3 bases; bases with no gene match: 9. The CDR3 has 16 residues. The CDR3 DNA follows: TGTGCCAGCAGCTTTAGTGGGACTAGCGGGGAGGGAACGCAGTATTTT. Translating gives CASSFSGTSGEGTQYF.

This chain connects TRBV28 to TRBJ2-3; 10 bases are shared with TRBD1. Losses at the gene ends were 8 bases for V and 4 bases for J; bases not matched to a gene: 6. The CDR3 length is 14 residues. In germline, CDR1 is MDHEN, CDR2 SYDVKM. CDR3 protein: CASSTGQGADTQYF. CDR3 bases: TGTGCCAGCTCTACTGGACAGGGGGCAGATACGCAGTATTTT.

V gene TRBV30 combines with J gene TRBJ1-4, with D perhaps matching TRBD1 (6 bases). In germline, CDR1 is GTSNPN, CDR2 SVGIG (reference sequence). The CDR3 covers 18 residues. The V end lost 5 bases, the J end lost 4 bases, and 26 bases lay between the germline ends. CDR3 loop: CAWAGDIIRNGGNEKLFF. For the CDR3, the DNA is TGTGCCTGGGCCGGGGACATTATCCGCAATGGTGGTAATGAAAAACTGTTTTTT.

The chain couples TRBV4-1 to TRBJ2-7, with 8 bases fitting TRBD2. V dropped 1 base and J dropped 7; count of bases not matched to a gene: 3. The germline gives CDR1 MGHRA, CDR2 YSYEKL. This CDR3 contains 13 residues. The CDR3 spells CASSQGLAREQYF. CDR3 nucleotide sequence: TGCGCCAGCAGCCAAGGACTAGCGAGGGAGCAGTACTTC.

The chain carries TRBV6-5 and TRBJ1-1; D is unclear. V lost 6 bases and J lost 0, with 11 bases in between. The germline gives CDR1 MNHEY, CDR2 SVGAGI. The CDR3 runs 14 residues. The DNA for the CDR3 is TGTGCCAGCAGGAGGGAGTTAATGAACACTGAAGCTTTCTTT. Residues: CASRRELMNTEAFF.

Comments on this clone: Germline is not matched at one junction end, which may reflect a read error. This sequence joins TRBV6-2 or TRBV6-3 and TRBJ1-5, with a weak D call TRBD1 (6 bases). The CDR3 has 15 amino acids. CDR1 is MNHEY, CDR2 SVGEGT, per germline. The CDR3 is CASSYSPSGDQPQHF. The CDR3 DNA reads TGTGCCAGCAGCTACTCTCCTTCAGGGGATCAGCCCCAGCATTTT.

The chain couples TRBV19 to TRBJ2-7; the match to TRBD2 covers 7 bases. Germline CDR1 reads LNHDA; CDR2 reads SQIVND (reference sequence). With 4 bases clipped from V and 0 bases from J, the junction kept 3 bases outside the gene matches. The CDR3 has 14 amino acids. CDR3 sequence: CASSNQRGSYEQYF. Written as DNA, the CDR3 is TGTGCCAGTAGTAACCAGCGGGGCTCCTACGAGCAGTACTTC.

This clone was observed a handful of times. V usage is TRBV15 and J usage is TRBJ1-5; the match to TRBD1 covers 7 bases. The trim removed 2 bases at V and 6 bases at J, leaving 1 base unmatched. Germline values: CDR1 LNHNV, CDR2 YYDKDF (reference sequence). This CDR3 region has 13 residues. The CDR3 DNA is TGTGCCACCAGCAGATCAGGGGGTCAGCCCCAGCATTTT. Protein sequence: CATSRSGGQPQHF.

The chain uses TRBV2 and TRBJ1-5, with a possible D match to TRBD1 (6 bases). This CDR3 has 15 amino acids. Germline V lookup: CDR1 SNHLY, CDR2 FYNNEI. The V end was cut by 4 bases, the J end by 6 bases, with 16 bases between. For the CDR3, the DNA is TGTGCCAGCAGTGCGATAACAGGGATGAGTCAGCCCCAGCATTTT. Translation gives CASSAITGMSQPQHF.

V usage is TRBV7-2 and J usage is TRBJ1-3, with TRBD1 matching over 7 bases. V gave up 4 bases and J gave up 0 bases; unmatched junction bases: 15. From germline, CDR1 is SGHTA and CDR2 FQGNSA. The CDR3 totals 19 residues. The CDR3 DNA follows: TGTGCCAGCAGCTATAATCTAATGGGGACAGTTTTCTCTGGAAACACCATATATTTT. Protein product: CASSYNLMGTVFSGNTIYF. The full variable domain, its missing parts supplied by reference TRBV7-2 and TRBJ1-3, is GAGVSQSPSNKVTEKGKDVELRCDPISGHTALYWYRQSLGQGLEFLIYFQGNSAPDKSGLPSDRFSAERTGGSVSTLTIQRTQQEDSAVYLCASSYNLMGTVFSGNTIYFGEGSWLTVV.

This chain connects TRBV19 to TRBJ2-1; TRBD1 aligns across 8 bases. J was trimmed by 1 base and V by 7 bases; bases with no gene match: 3. Germline V lookup: CDR1 LNHDA, CDR2 SQIVND (reference sequence). The CDR3 has 14 amino acids. The chain's CDR3 is CASTRTGSYNEQFF. The CDR3, as DNA: TGTGCCAGTACCAGGACAGGGTCCTACAATGAGCAGTTCTTC.

The V gene is TRBV30, the J gene TRBJ2-3, with 12 positions matching TRBD2. The germline gives CDR1 GTSNPN, CDR2 SVGIG (reference sequence). The CDR3 runs to 16 residues. J was trimmed by 6 bases and V by 0 bases; bases with no gene match: 7. CDR3 amino acids: CAWSVPRTSGMDTQYF. In DNA form, the CDR3 reads TGTGCCTGGAGTGTACCCCGGACTAGCGGGATGGATACGCAGTATTTT. The complete variable domain, with remaining parts taken from reference TRBV30 and TRBJ2-3, reads SQTIHQWPATLVQPVGSPLSLECTVEGTSNPNLYWYRQAAGRGLQLLFYSVGIGQISSEVPQNLSASRPQDRQFILSSKKLLLSDSGFYLCAWSVPRTSGMDTQYFGPGTRLTVL.

The CDR3 DNA reads as TGCGCCAGCAGCCAAGCTGGGCTAGGGGAAGAGACCCAGTACTTC. Translated: CASSQAGLGEETQYF. The V and J genes are TRBV4-1 and TRBJ2-5; tentatively, D is TRBD1 (5 bases). The V and J ends lost 1 base and 3 bases respectively, with 12 bases between them. The CDR3 has 15 amino acids. Looked up from germline, CDR1 is MGHRA and CDR2 is YSYEKL.

Remarks on this clone: The same CDR3 can be traced to other DNA sequences in this sample. CDR3 nucleotide sequence: TGTGCCAGCAGCTTGGTCCCAGATAGCAATCAGCCCCAGCATTTT. Protein: CASSLVPDSNQPQHF. V usage is TRBV5-5 and J usage is TRBJ1-5; D unclear. V gave up 0 bases and J gave up 0 bases, with 7 bases separating them. CDR1 and CDR2 (germline): SGHKS, YYEKEE (reference sequence). The length of the CDR3 is 15 residues.

The genes are TRBV2 and TRBJ1-5; D perhaps matches TRBD1 (5 bases). Trimming stripped 4 bases from V and 3 bases from J, with 10 bases between. Germline V gives CDR1 SNHLY, CDR2 FYNNEI. The CDR3 loop spans 14 amino acids. The CDR3 nucleotides are TGTGCCAGCAGTGGACAGCTTTACAATCAGCCCCAGCATTTT. Translating it yields CASSGQLYNQPQHF.

This clone has only one observation. This chain joins TRBV4-1 and TRBJ1-4; D gene uncertain. Trimming left V 0 bases short and J 7 bases short, with 12 bases between. The germline V gene encodes CDR1 MGHRA and CDR2 YSYEKL. The CDR3 loop spans 15 amino acids. The CDR3 reads CASSQDRGTSEKLFF. The CDR3 nucleotides read TGCGCCAGCAGCCAAGATCGGGGTACCTCTGAAAAACTGTTTTTT.

In nucleotides, the CDR3 is TGTGCCAGCAGCTCCGAGACAGGGACTTTTAACACTGAAGCTTTCTTT. Its protein is CASSSETGTFNTEAFF. The chain uses TRBV7-2 and TRBJ1-1; 7 nucleotides line up with TRBD1. V trimming: 4 bases; J trimming: 2 bases; junction bases outside the gene matches: 10. Germline CDR1 and CDR2: SGHTA and FQGNSA. CDR3 length: 16 residues.

The chain links TRBV27 to TRBJ1-1, with D uncertain. Germline V gives CDR1 MNHEY, CDR2 SMNVEV (reference sequence). V lost 6 bases, J lost 4 bases, and 15 bases lay in between. The length of the CDR3 is 14 residues. The CDR3 here is CASRIGGPATEAFF. The CDR3 bases are TGTGCCAGCAGAATCGGAGGCCCGGCCACTGAAGCTTTCTTT.

J is TRBJ1-2 and V is TRBV27; D is uncertain. The CDR3 is 13 residues long. Germline V lookup: CDR1 MNHEY, CDR2 SMNVEV (reference sequence). V was shortened by 3 bases and J by 2 bases, with 7 bases between the two germline ends. The CDR3 DNA follows: TGTGCCAGCAGTTTTAGCAGAAACTATGGCTACACCTTC. Its translation: CASSFSRNYGYTF.

This chain joins TRBV9 and TRBJ2-3; 7 nucleotides match TRBD1. This CDR3 is 16 amino acids long. The V and J ends lost 3 bases and 0 bases, in that order; junction bases with no gene match: 7. Germline CDR1 and CDR2: SGDLS and YYNGEE. The CDR3 DNA sequence: TGTGCCAGCAGCGCCCAACCGGGACAGAGCACAGATACGCAGTATTTT. Protein: CASSAQPGQSTDTQYF. Full variable domain (missing parts from reference TRBV9 and TRBJ2-3): DSGVTQTPKHLITATGQRVTLRCSPRSGDLSVYWYQQSLDQGLQFLIQYYNGEERAKGNILERFSAQQFPDLHSELNLSSLELGDSALYFCASSAQPGQSTDTQYFGPGTRLTVL.

The gene calls are TRBV7-9 and TRBJ1-5; 8 positions match TRBD1. V dropped 5 bases and J dropped 7; count of bases not matched to a gene: 4. Germline V gene data show CDR1 as SEHNR and CDR2 as FQNEAQ (reference sequence). The CDR3 spans 13 residues. The CDR3, as DNA: TGTGCCAGCAGCCAGGACAGGGTCCAGCCCCAGCATTTT. Its translation is CASSQDRVQPQHF.

This rearrangement joins TRBV18 to TRBJ2-5; TRBD2 is a possible D gene (6 bases). Germline CDR1 and CDR2: KGHSH and LQKENI. Trimming took 4 bases from V and 2 from J, leaving 14 bases between them. The CDR3 is 15 amino acids. CDR3 amino acids: CASSQSVAVQETQYF. CDR3 coding DNA: TGTGCCAGCTCACAATCCGTAGCGGTTCAAGAGACCCAGTACTTC. Together with reference TRBV18 and TRBJ2-5, the CDR3 gives the full variable domain: NAGVMQNPRHLVRRRGQEARLRCSPMKGHSHVYWYRQLPEEGLKFMVYLQKENIIDESGMPKERFSAEFPKEGPSILRIQQVVRGDSAAYFCASSQSVAVQETQYFGPGTRLLVL.

The chain joins TRBV5-6 to TRBJ2-7; TRBD2 agrees at 12 bases. Germline-derived CDR1 and CDR2 are SGHDT and YYEEEE. The CDR3 has 15 residues. V shed 0 bases, J shed 7 bases, and the junction held 5 bases outside the gene matches. The CDR3 protein is CASSLGLAGVGEQYF. The CDR3 DNA follows: TGTGCCAGCAGCTTGGGACTAGCGGGAGTCGGTGAGCAGTACTTC.

CDR3 sequence (DNA): TGCGCCAGCAGTCAATCGTCAGTGGAGCCTATGAACACTGAAGCTTTCTTT. It encodes CASSQSSVEPMNTEAFF. The chain is built from TRBV23-1 and TRBJ1-1; D is undetermined. TRBV23-1 qualifies as an ORF whose function is uncertain. The V end was cut by 0 bases, the J end by 0 bases, with 14 bases between. The CDR3 contains 17 residues.

This clone was seen just once. The V call is TRBV5-1, the J call TRBJ2-2; D possibly corresponds to TRBD1 (5 bases). Per the germline V gene, CDR1 is SGHRS and CDR2 is YFSETQ. CDR3 length: 15 amino acids. V was clipped by 0 bases and J by 7 bases, with 13 bases between them. CDR3 bases: TGCGCCAGCAGCTTGGTACAGGTAGCAGGCGGGGAGCTGTTTTTT. Translated: CASSLVQVAGGELFF. The variable domain in full, completed from reference TRBV5-1 and TRBJ2-2, reads KAGVTQTPRYLIKTRGQQVTLSCSPISGHRSVSWYQQTPGQGLQFLFEYFSETQRNKGNFPGRFSGRQFSNSRSEMNVSTLELGDSALYLCASSLVQVAGGELFFGEGSRLTVL.

V gene TRBV14 combines with J gene TRBJ1-4; 7 nucleotides align to TRBD1. Germline CDR1 and CDR2: SGHDN and FVKESK. The V gene end was trimmed by 4 bases and the J gene end by 8 bases; junction bases not matched to a gene: 10. The CDR3 is 15 residues long. Here the CDR3 DNA reads TGTGCCAGCAGCCGACTAGACAGGGAAAGAGAAAAACTGTTTTTT. Translated: CASSRLDREREKLFF.

There are many counts of this clone. The rearrangement links TRBV2 to TRBJ2-5, with 8 bases lining up with TRBD1. Per the germline V gene, CDR1 is SNHLY and CDR2 is FYNNEI. V gave up 2 bases and J gave up 0 bases; unmatched junction bases: 5. CDR3 size: 16 residues. CDR3 coding DNA: TGTGCCAGCAGTGAAACGGGGACAGGAGACCAAGAGACCCAGTACTTC. Amino acids: CASSETGTGDQETQYF.

CDR3 in DNA: TGCGCCAGCTCAATCGAGGGTACGAACACTGAAGCTTTCTTT. It is translated as CASSIEGTNTEAFF. The chain combines TRBV5-1 with TRBJ1-1; D call uncertain. There are 14 residues in the CDR3. CDR1 and CDR2 from the germline V gene are SGHRS and YFSETQ. V lost 7 bases to trimming and J lost 1 base, with 14 bases between them.